This TCR beta chain was captured by sequencing in a study of blood T cell repertoires in COVID-19. Whole-study context: The United States, Italy and Spain provided the acute and convalescent COVID-19 samples.

Per the original data handling: Reference gene primer amplification gave estimated nucleated cell counts. Profiling relied on immunoSEQ multiplex PCR, and the TCRdb table lists in-frame clones only, not all of them. That table furnishes V, J and clone size, whereas the DNA furnished D and trimming. The sample includes around 60,000 clones, about 81% seen only once; the top ten take 15%. This TCR came from a man aged 80 or over with acute or convalescent COVID-19. The sequenced material came from peripheral blood.

Here the CDR3 reads CASSLAGGGTSPFF. The DNA of the CDR3 is TGTGCCAGCAGCTTAGCGGGAGGTGGGACTAGTCCGTTCTTC. The chain carries TRBV7-8 and TRBJ2-1; 8 bases are shared with TRBD2. The CDR3 has 14 amino acids. After removal of 0 bases from V and 15 bases from J, the junction contained 10 bases not matched to a gene. Germline-derived CDR1 and CDR2 are SGHVS and FQNEAQ.